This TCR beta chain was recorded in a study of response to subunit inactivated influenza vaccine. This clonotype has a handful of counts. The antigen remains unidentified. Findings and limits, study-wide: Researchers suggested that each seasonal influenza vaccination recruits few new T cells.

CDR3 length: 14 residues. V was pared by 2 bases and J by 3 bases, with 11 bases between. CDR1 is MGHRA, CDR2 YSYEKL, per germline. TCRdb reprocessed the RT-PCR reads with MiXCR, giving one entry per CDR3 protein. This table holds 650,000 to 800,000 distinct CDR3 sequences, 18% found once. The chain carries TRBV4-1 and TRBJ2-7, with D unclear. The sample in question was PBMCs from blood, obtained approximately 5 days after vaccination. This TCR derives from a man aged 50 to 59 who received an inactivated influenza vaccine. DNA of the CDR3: TGCGCCAGCAGCCAATTGATTGGGATCTACGAGCAGTACTTC. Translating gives CASSQLIGIYEQYF.